The clone carrying this T cell receptor beta chain was counted at least ten times. TCRdb redid the calling of the RT-PCR reads with MiXCR, one entry per CDR3 protein. The sample includes some 200,000 distinct CDR3 sequences, less than 15% seen only once; the top ten take less than 30%. These data originate in a study of response to subunit inactivated influenza vaccine. The sample was also linked to a second study, of T cells expressing NK-cell markers. From that report: The cDNA for TCR beta came from 5'RACE template switching with UMIs.

The TCR sequence derives from a man between 45 and 60 years old who received an inactivated influenza vaccine. The source was CD8+ T cells sorted from PBMCs, collected about 11 days after vaccination.

The CDR3 bases are TGTGCCAGCAGCCAAGAAAGGACAGGAGCCAATGAGCAGTTCTTC. Protein: CASSQERTGANEQFF. This chain connects TRBV3-1 to TRBJ2-1; 7 nucleotides agree with TRBD1. The CDR3 totals 15 residues. The ends lost 0 bases at V and 6 bases at J; junction bases unmatched: 5. CDR1 and CDR2 from the germline V gene are LGHDT and YNNKEL (reference sequence).